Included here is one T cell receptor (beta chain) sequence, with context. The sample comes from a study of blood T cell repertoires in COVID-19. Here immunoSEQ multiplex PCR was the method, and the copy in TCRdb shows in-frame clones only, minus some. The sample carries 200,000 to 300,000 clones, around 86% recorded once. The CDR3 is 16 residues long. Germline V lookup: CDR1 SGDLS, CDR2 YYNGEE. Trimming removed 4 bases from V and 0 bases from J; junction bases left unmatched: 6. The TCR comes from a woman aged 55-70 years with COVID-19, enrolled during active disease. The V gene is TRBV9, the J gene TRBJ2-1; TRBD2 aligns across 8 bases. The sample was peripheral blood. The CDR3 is CASSPPGRASYNEQFF. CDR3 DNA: TGTGCCAGCAGCCCCCCCGGGAGGGCCTCCTACAATGAGCAGTTCTTC.